The T cell receptor beta chain described here comes from a study of cytomegalovirus exposure and HLA in healthy donors. Study-wide results and caveats: According to the study, 150 to 200 TCR beta chains were cytomegalovirus-associated. One later analysis, an examination of the roughly 110 validation repertoires, found that first-cohort TCR clusters tended to co-occur in them. Cytomegalovirus status was reportedly diagnosed by the classifier with high sensitivity and specificity.

This clone has a single count. Its antigen is as yet unknown. TCRdb's copy holds only in-frame clones and misses some; the assay was immunoSEQ multiplex PCR. The repertoire holds 110,000 or so clones, with around nine tenths as singletons. The donors were in the roughly 130-subject validation cohort, distinct from the roughly 670-subject first cohort. Per the germline V gene, CDR1 is MNHNS and CDR2 is SASEGT. The V end was cut by 4 bases, the J end by 3 bases, with 15 bases between. CDR3 length: 15 residues. The gene calls are TRBV6-1 and TRBJ2-5; the D gene is possibly TRBD2 (5 bases). The clonotype was recovered from a man younger than 30 in good health and CMV-seropositive. Sequenced: PBMCs. The CDR3 spells CASSGSLVREETQYF. CDR3 DNA sequence: TGTGCCAGCAGTGGATCACTAGTTCGAGAAGAGACCCAGTACTTC.